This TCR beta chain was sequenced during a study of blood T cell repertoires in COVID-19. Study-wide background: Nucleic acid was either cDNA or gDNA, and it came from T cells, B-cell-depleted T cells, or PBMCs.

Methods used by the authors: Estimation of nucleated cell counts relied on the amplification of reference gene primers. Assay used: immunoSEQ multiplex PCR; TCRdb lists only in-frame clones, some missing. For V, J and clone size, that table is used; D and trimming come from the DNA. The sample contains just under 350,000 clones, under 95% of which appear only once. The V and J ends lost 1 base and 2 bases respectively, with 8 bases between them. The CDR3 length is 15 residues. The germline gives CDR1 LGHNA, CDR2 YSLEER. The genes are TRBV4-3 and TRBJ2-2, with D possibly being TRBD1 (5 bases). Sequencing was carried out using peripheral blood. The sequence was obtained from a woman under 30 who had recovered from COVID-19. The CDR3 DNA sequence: TGCGCCAGCAGCCAAGGACAGACAAACACCGGGGAGCTGTTTTTT. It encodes CASSQGQTNTGELFF.